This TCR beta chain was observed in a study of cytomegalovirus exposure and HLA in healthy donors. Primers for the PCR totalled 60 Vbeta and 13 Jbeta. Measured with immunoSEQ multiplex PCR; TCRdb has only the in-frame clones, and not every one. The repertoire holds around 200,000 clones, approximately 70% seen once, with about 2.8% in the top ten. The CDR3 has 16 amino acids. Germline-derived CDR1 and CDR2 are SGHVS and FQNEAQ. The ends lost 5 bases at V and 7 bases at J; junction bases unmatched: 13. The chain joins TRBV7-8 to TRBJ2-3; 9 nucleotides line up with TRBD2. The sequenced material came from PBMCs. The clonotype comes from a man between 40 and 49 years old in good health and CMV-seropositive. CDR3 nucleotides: TGTGCCAGCAGCATTAGGGGGCGGGGGGGCCTGAATACGCAGTATTTT. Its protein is CASSIRGRGGLNTQYF.